This entry features one T cell receptor beta chain sequence. As yet, its antigen is unknown. The data originate from a study of shared clonotypes between healthy human individuals. Findings of the study overall: How much donors shared clonotypes was expected to be affected by sequencing depth.

Within Nashville, Tennessee resided all donors, each a Caucasian adult. The CDR3 is 15 residues long. Germline V gene lookup returns CDR1 SNHLY and CDR2 FYNNEI. V was pared by 5 bases and J by 3 bases, with 16 bases between. Profiled with immunoSEQ multiplex PCR; TCRdb holds only in-frame clones, not every one. The sample has 550,000 to 850,000 clones, about 74% seen once. The material sequenced was memory CD4+ T cells sorted from blood. Subset described: CD45RA-negative fraction. The sequence came from a woman under 40 in good health. The chain employs TRBV2 and TRBJ2-5; tentatively, D is TRBD2 (6 bases). Here the CDR3 reads CASSRTGSTKETQYF. The CDR3 bases are TGTGCCAGCAGTCGGACCGGGAGCACGAAAGAGACCCAGTACTTC.